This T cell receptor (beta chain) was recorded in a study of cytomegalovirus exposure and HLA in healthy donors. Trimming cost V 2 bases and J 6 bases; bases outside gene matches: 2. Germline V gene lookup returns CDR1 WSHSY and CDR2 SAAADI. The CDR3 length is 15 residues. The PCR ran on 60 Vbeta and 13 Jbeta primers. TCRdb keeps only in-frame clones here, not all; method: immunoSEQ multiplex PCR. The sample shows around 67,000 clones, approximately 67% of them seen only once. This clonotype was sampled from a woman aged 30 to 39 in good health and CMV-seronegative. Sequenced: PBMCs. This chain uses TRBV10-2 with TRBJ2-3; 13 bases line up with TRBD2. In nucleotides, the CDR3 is TGCGCCAGCAGTGAGGGGACTAGCGGGGAGGATACGCAGTATTTT. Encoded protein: CASSEGTSGEDTQYF.